The 16 T cell receptor beta chains below come from one sample, sequenced in a study of blood T cell repertoires in COVID-19. Sequencing used immunoSEQ multiplex PCR; TCRdb keeps in-frame clones, though not all of them. This sample carries approximately 260,000 clones, around 90% of them seen once, and the ten largest clones take approximately 3.3%. The sequencing sample was made of peripheral blood. Source of these receptors: a woman between 40 and 55 years old with acute or convalescent COVID-19.

This clone was seen just once. The V gene is TRBV11-2, the J gene TRBJ2-3; 7 bases fit TRBD1. The germline V gene encodes CDR1 SGHAT and CDR2 FQNNGV. V lost 0 bases and J lost 4; bases outside the gene matches: 10. The CDR3 is 17 amino acids. For the CDR3, the DNA is TGTGCCAGCAGCTTAGAATGGGACAGACCTCAGGCAGATACGCAGTATTTT. Translation: CASSLEWDRPQADTQYF.

The rearrangement uses TRBV19 and TRBJ1-3, with D perhaps TRBD1 (6 bases). Trimming removed 6 bases at V and 0 bases at J, with 9 bases between. Germline V gives CDR1 LNHDA, CDR2 SQIVND (reference sequence). The CDR3 extends over 14 amino acids. Here the CDR3 reads CASRDRSSGNTIYF. The CDR3 DNA reads as TGTGCCAGTAGGGACAGAAGCTCTGGAAACACCATATATTTT. The full variable domain, completed using reference TRBV19 and TRBJ1-3, is DGGITQSPKYLFRKEGQNVTLSCEQNLNHDAMYWYRQDPGQGLRLIYYSQIVNDFQKGDIAEGYSVSREKKESFPLTVTSAQKNPTAFYLCASRDRSSGNTIYFGEGSWLTVV.

The chain joins TRBV27 to TRBJ2-6; TRBD2 agrees at 8 bases. The V gene's germline CDR1 is MNHEY and CDR2 SMNVEV (reference sequence). This CDR3 has 15 amino acids. V lost 6 bases to trimming and J lost 2 bases; unmatched junction nucleotides: 3. The CDR3 nucleotides read TGTGCCAGCAGGGCCGGGGGGGCTGGGGCCAACGTCCTGACTTTC. Its translation is CASRAGGAGANVLTF.

V is TRBV6-5 and J is TRBJ1-3, with D perhaps matching TRBD1 (5 bases). The V and J ends lost 0 bases and 1 base respectively, with 10 bases between them. CDR3 length: 16 amino acids. The germline CDR1 and CDR2 sequences are MNHEY and SVGAGI. The CDR3 DNA reads as TGTGCCAGCAGTTACTCGTGGAGGGGATCTGGAAACACCATATATTTT. Amino acids: CASSYSWRGSGNTIYF.

The genes are TRBV6-5 and TRBJ1-5; D is uncertain. This CDR3 has 15 amino acids. Trimming took 0 bases from V and 3 from J, leaving 9 bases between them. CDR1 and CDR2 from the germline V gene are MNHEY and SVGAGI. The CDR3 region has the DNA TGTGCCAGCAGTTACTCGGAGGTTAACAATCAGCCCCAGCATTTT. Translated: CASSYSEVNNQPQHF.

The V and J genes are TRBV7-6 and TRBJ1-3, with D maybe TRBD1 (5 bases). Trimming left V 1 base short and J 4 bases short, with 11 bases between. This CDR3 contains 15 residues. Germline CDR1 reads SGHVS; CDR2 reads FNYEAQ. The CDR3 reads CASSLGGGPGNTIYF. The CDR3, as DNA: TGTGCCAGCAGCTTAGGGGGGGGACCGGGAAACACCATATATTTT.

The chain employs TRBV4-1 and TRBJ2-3; 7 nucleotides match TRBD2. This CDR3 region has 22 residues. Germline V gives CDR1 MGHRA, CDR2 YSYEKL. J lost 9 bases, V lost 1 base, and 31 bases had no gene match. DNA of the CDR3: TGCGCCAGCAGCCAAGTTCGTCCATGGCGGGGGAGGGACGGGGCCTGGTTAGGGACGCAGTATTTT. This codes for CASSQVRPWRGRDGAWLGTQYF.

The chain's CDR3 is CASSHSGTSGGNEQFF. As DNA, the CDR3 is TGCGCCAGCAGCCACTCGGGGACTAGCGGGGGGAATGAGCAGTTCTTC. The chain is built from TRBV4-1 and TRBJ2-1, with 15 bases lining up with TRBD2. This CDR3 is built from 16 residues. J was trimmed by 7 bases and V by 3 bases; bases with no gene match: 4. The germline V gene encodes CDR1 MGHRA and CDR2 YSYEKL.

V gene TRBV6-5 combines with J gene TRBJ2-7, with 9 bases aligning to TRBD1. From germline, CDR1 is MNHEY and CDR2 SVGAGI. CDR3 length: 15 residues. V trimming: 8 bases; J trimming: 1 base; junction bases outside the gene matches: 9. The DNA for the CDR3 is TGTGCCAGCCTGGGACAGGGCCACCTATCCTACGAGCAGTACGTC. Translation: CASLGQGHLSYEQYV.

The V call is TRBV11-2, the J call TRBJ1-3; 8 bases line up with TRBD1. CDR3 length equals 13 residues. V shed 5 bases and J 9 bases; nucleotides not matched to a gene: 6. Germline CDR1 reads SGHAT; CDR2 reads FQNNGV. Here the CDR3 DNA reads TGTGCCAGCAGCGCGGGACAGGCGGCCACCATATATTTT. It specifies CASSAGQAATIYF. Full variable domain (rest looked up from reference TRBV11-2 and TRBJ1-3): EAGVAQSPRYKIIEKRQSVAFWCNPISGHATLYWYQQILGQGPKLLIQFQNNGVVDDSQLPKDRFSAERLKGVDSTLKIQPAKLEDSAVYLCASSAGQAATIYFGEGSWLTVV.

The chain joins TRBV5-4 to TRBJ1-4; TRBD1 aligns across 12 bases. V shed 4 bases, J shed 6 bases, and the junction held 4 bases outside the gene matches. Germline loops: CDR1 SGHNT, CDR2 YYREEE (reference sequence). This CDR3 is 15 amino acids long. The CDR3 reads CASSLGQGAYEKLFF. The CDR3 nucleotides read TGTGCCAGCAGCCTGGGACAGGGGGCTTATGAAAAACTGTTTTTT. The full variable domain, in which reference TRBV5-4 and TRBJ1-4 provide the parts outside the CDR3, is ETGVTQSPTHLIKTRGQQVTLRCSSQSGHNTVSWYQQALGQGPQFIFQYYREEENGRGNFPPRFSGLQFPNYSSELNVNALELDDSALYLCASSLGQGAYEKLFFGSGTQLSVL.

The chain joins TRBV19 to TRBJ2-3, with a weak D call TRBD1 (6 bases). V was clipped by 6 bases and J by 7 bases, with 14 bases between them. Germline V gene data show CDR1 as LNHDA and CDR2 as SQIVND (reference sequence). The CDR3 has 13 amino acids. CDR3 protein: CASSLQGPNTQYF. The CDR3 DNA sequence: TGTGCCAGTAGCCTACAGGGTCCAAATACGCAGTATTTT.

The chain carries TRBV13 and TRBJ2-1; 8 bases line up with TRBD2. J lost 10 bases, V lost 5 bases, and 10 bases had no gene match. The CDR3 totals 14 residues. Germline V lookup: CDR1 PRHDT, CDR2 FYEKMQ (reference sequence). Written as DNA, the CDR3 is TGTGCCAGCAGCCCCACCCCGGGACTAGAGGAGCAGTTCTTC. Its translation is CASSPTPGLEEQFF.

The V and J genes are TRBV5-1 and TRBJ1-1; TRBD1 might be the D (6 bases). The CDR3 runs to 15 residues. Germline V gene lookup returns CDR1 SGHRS and CDR2 YFSETQ. With 0 bases removed from V and 7 bases from J, the gap between germline ends came to 16 bases. CDR3 DNA: TGCGCCAGCAGCTTGGAGAGGGCCAGGGGATATGAAGCTTTCTTT. Translating it yields CASSLERARGYEAFF.

The chain has TRBV5-6 and TRBJ2-3, with D tentatively TRBD1 (5 bases). The CDR3 is 14 amino acids. Germline CDR1 and CDR2: SGHDT and YYEEEE. With 4 bases removed from V and 4 bases from J, the gap between germline ends came to 13 bases. The CDR3 is CASSTTGNPDTQYF. CDR3 sequence (DNA): TGTGCCAGCAGCACTACAGGTAACCCAGATACGCAGTATTTT. Using reference TRBV5-6 and TRBJ2-3 for the parts outside the CDR3, the full variable domain is DAGVTQSPTHLIKTRGQQVTLRCSPKSGHDTVSWYQQALGQGPQFIFQYYEEEERQRGNFPDRFSGHQFPNYSSELNVNALLLGDSALYLCASSTTGNPDTQYFGPGTRLTVL.

The chain has TRBV10-2 and TRBJ2-1, with 13 bases matching TRBD2. The CDR3 is made up of 17 amino acids. Germline loops: CDR1 WSHSY, CDR2 SAAADI. The junction had 6 bases not matched to a gene; V was cut back by 7 bases and J by 0 bases. The CDR3: CASNGLAGASSYNEQFF. In DNA, the CDR3 is TGCGCCAGCAATGGACTAGCGGGGGCCAGCTCCTACAATGAGCAGTTCTTC.